The present TCR beta chain was sequenced within a study of blood T cells in healthy people across ages. Overall study results and limits: Conclusively comparing naive with antigen-experienced cells was impossible with unsorted PBMCs. The study found more naive CD4+ cells and higher diversity in long-lived than aged donors. The donors' CMV status was not determined, possibly confounding changes in expanded clonotypes.

To note about this clonotype: Its antigen is undetermined. The junction and the germline gene differ at one end; a read error may be behind it.

Using a J-beta primer mix together with a sample-barcoded 5' primer, a second PCR was run for about 7 to 12 cycles. TCRdb processed the 5' RACE reads anew with MiXCR; each CDR3 protein has one entry. Found here are some 710,000 distinct CDR3 sequences, more than 35% of them singletons; the top ten hold 15% to 20%. Germline V gene data show CDR1 as SGHTA and CDR2 as FQGNSA. The CDR3 loop spans 14 amino acids. The specimen was blood. This TCR was recovered from an older man in good health. The chain has TRBV7-2 and TRBJ1-6; D not resolved. CDR3 region: CASSLAPRNSPPHF. The CDR3 DNA is TGTGCCAGCAGCTTAGCGCCCCGTAATTCACCCCCCCACTTT.